A single sample gave rise to the 24 T cell receptor beta chains below, sequenced in a study of cytomegalovirus exposure and HLA in healthy donors. The primer mix had 60 Vbeta and 13 Jbeta primers. Profiled with immunoSEQ multiplex PCR; TCRdb holds only in-frame clones, not every one. The top ten hold less than 2.5% of the sample, which has roughly 150,000 clones, over 55% seen once. The specimen was PBMCs. The receptor set was obtained from a middle-aged man in good health and CMV-seronegative.

The J gene is TRBJ1-2, the V gene TRBV2; D ambiguous. Germline loops: CDR1 SNHLY, CDR2 FYNNEI. This CDR3 contains 15 residues. Trimming removed 3 bases at V and 0 bases at J, with 11 bases between. CDR3 bases: TGTGCCAGCAGTGATTGGTATCAGACTAACTATGGCTACACCTTC. Protein product: CASSDWYQTNYGYTF. Full variable domain (remainder filled in from reference TRBV2 and TRBJ1-2): EPEVTQTPSHQVTQMGQEVILRCVPISNHLYFYWYRQILGQKVEFLVSFYNNEISEKSEIFDDQFSVERPDGSNFTLKIRSTKLEDSAMYFCASSDWYQTNYGYTFGSGTRLTVV.

This clone has more than one count but fewer than ten. V usage is TRBV13 and J usage is TRBJ1-1, with D possibly matching TRBD1 (6 bases). CDR1 is PRHDT and CDR2 is FYEKMQ in the germline V gene (reference sequence). The CDR3 contains 18 residues. Trimming stripped 0 bases from V and 0 bases from J, with 17 bases between. CDR3 amino acids: CASSLGAGQGMVNTEAFF. Here the CDR3 DNA reads TGTGCCAGCAGCTTAGGGGCCGGGCAGGGGATGGTGAACACTGAAGCTTTCTTT.

The chain links TRBV18 to TRBJ2-7; D possibly corresponds to TRBD1 (5 bases). V lost 5 bases to trimming and J lost 5 bases, with 25 bases between them. The CDR3 consists of 17 residues. CDR1 KGHSH and CDR2 LQKENI come from the germline V gene. CDR3 in DNA: TGTGCCAGCTCAAGAAACCCCTCCGGGCCAGGGTACCACGAGCAGTACTTC. It codes for CASSRNPSGPGYHEQYF.

The chain uses TRBV6-1 and TRBJ1-2; D ambiguous. V gave up 0 bases and J gave up 4 bases, with 12 bases separating them. Germline CDR1 MNHNS, CDR2 SASEGT. This CDR3 region has 15 residues. The CDR3 DNA is TGTGCCAGCAGTGAAGCTCCCCCGGGAGCCTATGGCTACACCTTC. Its protein is CASSEAPPGAYGYTF.

This clone has just a few counts. The V gene is TRBV5-4, the J gene TRBJ1-1; D unresolved. The V and J ends lost 2 bases and 1 base respectively, with 6 bases between them. The CDR3 is 13 residues long. Germline CDR1 and CDR2: SGHNT and YYREEE (reference sequence). The CDR3 here is CASSLSSNTEAFF. The CDR3 DNA sequence: TGTGCCAGCAGCTTATCCTCGAACACTGAAGCTTTCTTT.

The chain joins TRBV6-5 to TRBJ2-7, with 8 bases lining up with TRBD1. The CDR3 has 14 residues. CDR1 and CDR2 (germline): MNHEY, SVGAGI. V lost 3 bases and J lost 2; bases outside the gene matches: 3. As DNA, the CDR3 is TGTGCCAGCAGTTATGGACAGGGCACCTACGAGCAGTACTTC. The encoded protein is CASSYGQGTYEQYF.

In its sample, this clone was seen once. The genes are TRBV2 and TRBJ2-1; 7 nucleotides match TRBD1. Germline trimming cut 7 bases from V and 0 bases from J; bases unmatched to any gene: 12. The length of the CDR3 is 17 residues. CDR1 and CDR2 from the germline V gene are SNHLY and FYNNEI. The CDR3 here is CASIHRDRVSSYNEQFF. The DNA for the CDR3 is TGTGCCAGCATCCACCGGGACAGAGTTAGCTCCTACAATGAGCAGTTCTTC.

The J gene is TRBJ1-1, the V gene TRBV2; D is ambiguous. Trimming took 6 bases from V and 3 from J, leaving 8 bases between them. CDR3 length: 12 residues. Looked up from germline, CDR1 is SNHLY and CDR2 is FYNNEI. The CDR3 nucleotides are TGTGCCAGCAGCGCTTCGGACACTGAAGCTTTCTTT. Its translation: CASSASDTEAFF.

The chain has TRBV28 and TRBJ2-3; D is ambiguous. CDR1 and CDR2 (germline): MDHEN, SYDVKM. This CDR3 has 12 amino acids. V gave up 5 bases and J gave up 2 bases, with 5 bases separating them. CDR3 DNA: TGTGCCAGCAGTCCAAACACAGATACGCAGTATTTT. Its translation is CASSPNTDTQYF. Complete variable domain (other parts from reference TRBV28 and TRBJ2-3): DVKVTQSSRYLVKRTGEKVFLECVQDMDHENMFWYRQDPGLGLRLIYFSYDVKMKEKGDIPEGYSVSREKKERFSLILESASTNQTSMYLCASSPNTDTQYFGPGTRLTVL.

The CDR3 nucleotides are TGTGCCAGCAGCCTCGGACTAGCGGGGGGTCCTGATAGCTCCTACGAGCAGTACTTC. It is translated as CASSLGLAGGPDSSYEQYF. V and J are TRBV5-6 and TRBJ2-7; 14 bases agree with TRBD2. Per the germline V gene, CDR1 is SGHDT and CDR2 is YYEEEE. With 4 bases clipped from V and 0 bases from J, the junction kept 12 bases outside the gene matches. This CDR3 is 19 amino acids long.

The chain combines TRBV5-8 with TRBJ1-1; possibly TRBD1 for D (6 bases). The length of the CDR3 is 15 residues. Germline CDR1 is SGHTS and CDR2 is YDEGEE. V lost 1 base, J lost 2 bases, and 12 bases lay in between. The CDR3 DNA is TGTGCCAGCAGCTTGCGCAACAGGGCTAACACTGAAGCTTTCTTT. Protein product: CASSLRNRANTEAFF.

V is TRBV5-1 and J is TRBJ1-4; 9 bases fit TRBD1. The V gene's germline CDR1 is SGHRS and CDR2 YFSETQ. CDR3 size: 15 residues. J lost 7 bases, V lost 0 bases, and 4 bases had no gene match. In DNA, the CDR3 is TGCGCCAGCAGCTTGGAGGGACAGGGTTTTGAAAAACTGTTTTTT. Its translation is CASSLEGQGFEKLFF.

This chain links TRBV19 with TRBJ1-5, with 7 nucleotides matching TRBD1. Trimming removed 3 bases from V and 3 bases from J; junction bases left unmatched: 11. CDR1 is LNHDA, CDR2 SQIVND, per germline (reference sequence). The CDR3 totals 17 residues. CDR3 in DNA: TGTGCCAGTAGTATCCCCATCGACAGGGCTCCCAATCAGCCCCAGCATTTT. Encoded protein: CASSIPIDRAPNQPQHF.

The chain links TRBV6-8 to TRBJ2-7; 12 bases are shared with TRBD2. Germline V gene lookup returns CDR1 MNHGY and CDR2 SAAAGT. This CDR3 region has 13 residues. V was clipped by 6 bases and J by 5 bases; unmatched bases: 2. CDR3 sequence reads: CASRGLAGHEQYF. The CDR3 DNA reads as TGTGCCAGCAGGGGACTAGCGGGCCACGAGCAGTACTTC.

As DNA, the CDR3 is TGCGCCAGCAGCCCGGACAGGGGCAACGAGCAGTACTTC. It encodes CASSPDRGNEQYF. This sequence joins TRBV23-1 and TRBJ2-7; 9 bases align to TRBD1. TRBV23-1 is flagged as an ORF with uncertain function. The V gene end was trimmed by 6 bases and the J gene end by 5 bases; junction bases not matched to a gene: 5. The CDR3 runs to 13 residues.

The rearrangement joins TRBV7-3 to TRBJ2-2; TRBD2 aligns across 10 bases. The germline gives CDR1 SGHTA, CDR2 FQGTGA. CDR3 length: 16 amino acids. The V and J ends lost 4 bases and 3 bases, in that order; junction bases with no gene match: 5. The CDR3 bases are TGTGCCAGCAGCTCCCCAGCGGGGGGGTACACCGGGGAGCTGTTTTTT. Protein product: CASSSPAGGYTGELFF.

This clone has only a few counts. This chain links TRBV7-8 with TRBJ1-4; 10 positions match TRBD1. The V and J ends lost 6 bases and 5 bases, in that order; junction bases with no gene match: 6. Germline CDR1 is SGHVS and CDR2 is FQNEAQ. The CDR3 runs 15 residues. The CDR3 loop reads CASRYDRGQNEKLFF. The CDR3 DNA reads TGTGCCAGCAGATACGACAGGGGGCAAAATGAAAAACTGTTTTTT.

This clone occurred a few times. This chain uses TRBV2 with TRBJ2-5; TRBD1 aligns across 7 bases. The germline V gene has CDR1 SNHLY and CDR2 FYNNEI. J lost 1 base, V lost 7 bases, and 12 bases had no gene match. This CDR3 has 16 amino acids. In DNA, the CDR3 is TGTGCCAGCAAGGGGAGACTCGGACAGGCCCAAGAGACCCAGTACTTC. Its protein is CASKGRLGQAQETQYF.

The V call is TRBV6-1, the J call TRBJ1-6; no firm D call. This CDR3 spans 16 amino acids. The V gene lost 0 bases and the J gene lost 5 bases, with 11 bases spanning the gap. Germline CDR1 and CDR2: MNHNS and SASEGT. The CDR3 DNA sequence: TGTGCCAGCAGTGAAGCCCCTCGGGGTAATAATTCACCCCTCCACTTT. This sequence encodes CASSEAPRGNNSPLHF.

The chain employs TRBV13 and TRBJ2-1; D not resolved. V dropped 0 bases and J dropped 5 bases, with 8 bases sitting between them. Germline CDR1 PRHDT, CDR2 FYEKMQ (reference sequence). This CDR3 has 14 amino acids. This CDR3 reads CASSLGQVNNEQFF. The CDR3 nucleotides read TGTGCCAGCAGCTTAGGTCAGGTGAACAATGAGCAGTTCTTC.

The rearrangement links TRBV19 to TRBJ2-3; TRBD2 is a possible D gene (6 bases). Trimming stripped 1 base from V and 1 base from J, with 6 bases between. Germline values: CDR1 LNHDA, CDR2 SQIVND (reference sequence). The CDR3 loop spans 14 amino acids. The CDR3 DNA sequence: TGTGCCAGTAGTATAGGGAGGGGCACAGATACGCAGTATTTT. Translating gives CASSIGRGTDTQYF.

The gene calls are TRBV5-1 and TRBJ2-7; D is possibly TRBD1 (6 bases). CDR1 is SGHRS and CDR2 is YFSETQ in the germline V gene. This CDR3 spans 14 amino acids. The V and J ends lost 3 bases and 4 bases respectively, with 14 bases between them. This CDR3 reads CASSWRQAEYEQYF. The CDR3 DNA reads as TGCGCCAGCAGCTGGAGACAGGCTGAATACGAGCAGTACTTC.

The genes are TRBV5-8 and TRBJ2-3, with 7 positions matching TRBD2. Germline CDR1 is SGHTS and CDR2 is YDEGEE. This CDR3 contains 15 residues. The ends lost 4 bases at V and 1 base at J; junction bases unmatched: 6. CDR3 sequence: CASSLGSGGTDTQYF. The DNA for the CDR3 is TGTGCCAGCAGCCTTGGAAGCGGGGGCACAGATACGCAGTATTTT.

The V call is TRBV7-9, the J call TRBJ2-3; 8 bases are a match to TRBD2. The CDR3 extends over 15 amino acids. Germline lookup yields CDR1 SEHNR and CDR2 FQNEAQ (reference sequence). With 5 bases clipped from V and 6 bases from J, the junction kept 10 bases outside the gene matches. CDR3 sequence reads: CASSPKGTRRDTQYF. CDR3 coding DNA: TGTGCCAGCAGCCCGAAGGGGACTAGAAGGGATACGCAGTATTTT.